The rows below give T cell receptor beta chains drawn from one sample of a study of a mutant IDH1 vaccine in newly diagnosed glioma. Method: immunoSEQ multiplex PCR; TCRdb's copy keeps in-frame clones and lacks some. Among around 56,000 clones listed, 80% to 85% were seen once. For these TCRs, the target antigens are not known. The sample consisted of PBMCs, taken from a glioma patient whose treatment included an IDH1 peptide vaccine. These receptors all stem from a man younger than 45 with glioma. Both conserved end residues are trimmed from each CDR3. Not all rows give a size; the values are once, few, many and, for expanded clones, a class.

CDR3: ASSLGKRWGLQGYGYT
V: TRBV7-9
J: TRBJ1-2
size: few

CDR3: ASSDLTGSEAF
V: TRBV2
J: TRBJ1-1
size: few

CDR3: ASSSRRSTDTQY
V: TRBV6-5
J: TRBJ2-3
size: -

CDR3: ASSASRNQPQH
V: TRBV6-1
J: TRBJ1-5
size: few

CDR3: ASSYLVGGYT
V: TRBV6-6
J: TRBJ1-2
size: -

CDR3: ASSLMEASGGSNTGELF
V: TRBV7-6
J: TRBJ2-2
size: -

CDR3: ASSYSNRGHTEAF
V: TRBV6-6
J: TRBJ1-1
size: -

CDR3: ASSVATGAYEQY
V: TRBV9
J: TRBJ2-7
size: -

CDR3: ACKAGAGTGELF
V: TRBV2
J: TRBJ2-2
size: -

CDR3: ASSLFGEVGETQY
V: TRBV7-2
J: TRBJ2-5
size: few

CDR3: ASSQEGGTRRDSNQPQH
V: TRBV4-2
J: TRBJ1-5
size: -

CDR3: ASSRTRGGNQPQH
V: TRBV6-6
J: TRBJ1-5
size: -

CDR3: ASSERTGGNTEAF
V: TRBV11-2
J: TRBJ1-1
size: -

CDR3: ASSSTLATGTTEAF
V: TRBV6-5
J: TRBJ1-1
size: -

CDR3: ASSEESLAGGTDTQY
V: TRBV25-1
J: TRBJ2-3
size: -

CDR3: ASSVGGVLGDGNYGYT
V: TRBV9
J: TRBJ1-2
size: -

CDR3: ASSLVEGRYGYT
V: TRBV7-9
J: TRBJ1-2
size: -

CDR3: ASSYSTGGLVLF
V: TRBV6-5
J: TRBJ1-4
size: -

CDR3: ASSPGIGPGRSQPQH
V: TRBV28
J: TRBJ1-5
size: -

CDR3: ASSPRTANTEAF
V: TRBV18
J: TRBJ1-1
size: -

CDR3: ASSPNLGDTQY
V: TRBV18
J: TRBJ2-3
size: -

CDR3: ASRGRRTGEPF
V: TRBV4-2
J: TRBJ2-2
size: -

CDR3: ASSEQTGPGNTIY
V: TRBV27
J: TRBJ1-3
size: -

CDR3: ASSWGRGYGDTQY
V: TRBV7-2
J: TRBJ2-3
size: -

CDR3: ASSYPGSGANVLT
V: TRBV6-5
J: TRBJ2-6
size: -

CDR3: ASSTGFSGYT
V: TRBV6-5
J: TRBJ1-2
size: -

CDR3: ASSEGTGNQPQH
V: TRBV5-1
J: TRBJ1-5
size: -

CDR3: SVEDWPPLAGGQTDTQY
V: TRBV29-1
J: TRBJ2-3
size: -

CDR3: ASSTRTGTYEQY
V: TRBV6-1
J: TRBJ2-7
size: -

CDR3: ASSRTGGGFQQY
V: TRBV5-1
J: TRBJ2-7
size: -

CDR3: ASSAGEGPDTQY
V: TRBV10-1
J: TRBJ2-3
size: once

CDR3: ASSLDGRTYEQY
V: TRBV7-2
J: TRBJ2-7
size: -

CDR3: ASSEYGGVTYGYT
V: TRBV25-1
J: TRBJ1-2
size: once

CDR3: ASSQDWGSGVKNIQY
V: TRBV4-2
J: TRBJ2-4
size: -

CDR3: ASSIDRYNEQF
V: TRBV19
J: TRBJ2-1
size: -

CDR3: ASSYEGGSGYT
V: TRBV6-5
J: TRBJ1-2
size: once

CDR3: ASSLGPAGGPEETQY
V: TRBV5-4
J: TRBJ2-5
size: -

CDR3: ASSPDGTNSYEQY
V: TRBV9
J: TRBJ2-7
size: -

CDR3: ATSSPGEGWNGYT
V: TRBV15
J: TRBJ1-2
size: -

CDR3: ASSLIRDSSNSPLH
V: TRBV28
J: TRBJ1-6
size: -

CDR3: SVTPTGGSLNYNEQF
V: TRBV29-1
J: TRBJ2-1
size: -